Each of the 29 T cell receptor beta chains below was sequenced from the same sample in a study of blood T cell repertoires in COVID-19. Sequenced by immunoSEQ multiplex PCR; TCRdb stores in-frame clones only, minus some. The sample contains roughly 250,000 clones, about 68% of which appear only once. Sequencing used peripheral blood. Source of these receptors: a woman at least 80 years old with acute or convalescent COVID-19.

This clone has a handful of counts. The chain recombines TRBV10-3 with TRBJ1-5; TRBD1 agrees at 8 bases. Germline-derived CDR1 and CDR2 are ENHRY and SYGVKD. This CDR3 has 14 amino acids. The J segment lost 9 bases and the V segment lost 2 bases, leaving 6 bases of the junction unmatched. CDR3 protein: CAISEDRGQGPQHF. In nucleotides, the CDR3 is TGTGCCATCAGTGAGGACAGGGGTCAAGGGCCCCAGCATTTT.

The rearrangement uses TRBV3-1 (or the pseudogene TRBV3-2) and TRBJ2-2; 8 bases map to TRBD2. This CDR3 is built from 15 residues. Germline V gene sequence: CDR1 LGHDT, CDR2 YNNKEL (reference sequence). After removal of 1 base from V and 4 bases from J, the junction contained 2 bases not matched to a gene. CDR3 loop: CASSQAAGATGELFF. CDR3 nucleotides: TGTGCCAGCAGCCAAGCAGCGGGAGCCACCGGGGAGCTGTTTTTT.

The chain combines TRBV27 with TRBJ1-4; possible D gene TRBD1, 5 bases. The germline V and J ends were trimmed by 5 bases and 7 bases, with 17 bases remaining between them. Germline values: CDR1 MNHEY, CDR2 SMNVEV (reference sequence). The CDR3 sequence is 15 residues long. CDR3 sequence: CASSPRSARGEKLFF. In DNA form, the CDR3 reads TGTGCCAGCAGTCCTCGATCGGCAAGGGGTGAAAAACTGTTTTTT.

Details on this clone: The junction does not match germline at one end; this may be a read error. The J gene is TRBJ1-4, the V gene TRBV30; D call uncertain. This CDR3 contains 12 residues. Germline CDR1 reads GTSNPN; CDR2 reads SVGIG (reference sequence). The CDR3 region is CVWSASGEKLFF. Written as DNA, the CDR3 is TGTGTCTGGAGTGCGTCCGGTGAAAAACTGTTTTTT.

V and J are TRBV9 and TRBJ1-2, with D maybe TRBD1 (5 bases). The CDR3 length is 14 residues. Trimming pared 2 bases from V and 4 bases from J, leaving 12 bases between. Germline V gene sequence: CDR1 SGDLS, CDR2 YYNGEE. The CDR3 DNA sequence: TGTGCCAGCAGCGTCTTTGACGGGGGCTATGGCTACACCTTC. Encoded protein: CASSVFDGGYGYTF.

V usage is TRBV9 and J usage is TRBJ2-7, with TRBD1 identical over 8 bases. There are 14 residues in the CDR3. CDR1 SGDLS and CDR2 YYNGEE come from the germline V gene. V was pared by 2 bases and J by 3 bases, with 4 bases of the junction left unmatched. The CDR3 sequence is CASSVTGAGYEQYF. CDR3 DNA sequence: TGTGCCAGCAGCGTGACAGGGGCCGGCTACGAGCAGTACTTC.

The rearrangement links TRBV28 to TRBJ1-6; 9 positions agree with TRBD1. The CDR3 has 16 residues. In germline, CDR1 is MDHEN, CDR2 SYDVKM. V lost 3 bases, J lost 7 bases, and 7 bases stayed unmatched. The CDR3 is CASSFPLGTGNSPLHF. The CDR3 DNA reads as TGTGCCAGCAGTTTCCCTCTCGGGACAGGGAATTCACCCCTCCACTTT.

The chain's CDR3 is CSASRGGTGNTIYF. CDR3 sequence (DNA): TGCAGTGCTAGTAGGGGTGGCACAGGGAACACCATATATTTT. This sequence joins TRBV20-1 and TRBJ1-3; maybe TRBD1 (6 bases). CDR1 and CDR2 (germline): DFQATT, SNEGSKA (reference sequence). The CDR3 runs 14 residues. V lost 3 bases, J lost 7 bases, and 16 bases lay in between.

The CDR3 sequence is CASSFSTGDTDTQYF. In nucleotides, the CDR3 is TGTGCCAGTAGTTTTTCGACAGGGGATACAGATACGCAGTATTTT. The chain combines TRBV19 with TRBJ2-3; 8 bases align to TRBD1. CDR1 is LNHDA and CDR2 is SQIVND in the germline V gene (reference sequence). Trimming took 5 bases from V and 3 from J; bases not matched to a gene: 7. The CDR3 contains 15 residues.

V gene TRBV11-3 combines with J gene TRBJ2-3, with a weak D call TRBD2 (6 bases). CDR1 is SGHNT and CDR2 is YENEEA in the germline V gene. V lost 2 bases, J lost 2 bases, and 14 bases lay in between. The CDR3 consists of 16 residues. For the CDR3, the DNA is TGTGCCAGCAGCTTATGGGGCGGCGGGGACACAGATACGCAGTATTTT. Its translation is CASSLWGGGDTDTQYF.

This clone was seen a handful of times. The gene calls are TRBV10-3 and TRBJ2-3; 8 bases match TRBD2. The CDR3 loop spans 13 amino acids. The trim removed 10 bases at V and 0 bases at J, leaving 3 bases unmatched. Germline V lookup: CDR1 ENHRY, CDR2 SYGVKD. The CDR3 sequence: CASGGTSTDTQYF. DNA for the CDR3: TGTGCCAGCGGGGGGACTAGCACAGATACGCAGTATTTT.

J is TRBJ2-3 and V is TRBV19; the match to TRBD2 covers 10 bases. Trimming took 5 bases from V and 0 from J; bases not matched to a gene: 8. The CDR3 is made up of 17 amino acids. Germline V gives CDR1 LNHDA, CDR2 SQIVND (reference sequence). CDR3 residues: CASSGGVSGRSTDTQYF. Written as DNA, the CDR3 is TGTGCCAGTAGTGGAGGGGTTAGCGGGAGGAGCACAGATACGCAGTATTTT.

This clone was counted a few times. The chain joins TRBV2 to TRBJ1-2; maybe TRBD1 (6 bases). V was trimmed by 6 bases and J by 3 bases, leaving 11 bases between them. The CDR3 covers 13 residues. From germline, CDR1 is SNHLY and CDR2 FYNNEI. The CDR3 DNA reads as TGTGCCAGCAGGCAGGGGAAAGACTATGGCTACACCTTC. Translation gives CASRQGKDYGYTF.

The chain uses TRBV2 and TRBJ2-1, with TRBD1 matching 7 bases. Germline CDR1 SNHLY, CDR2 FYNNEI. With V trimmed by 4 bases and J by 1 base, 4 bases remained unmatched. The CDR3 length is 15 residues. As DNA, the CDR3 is TGTGCCAGCAGTGGTCAGACAGGGTCCTACAATGAGCAGTTCTTC. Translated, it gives CASSGQTGSYNEQFF.

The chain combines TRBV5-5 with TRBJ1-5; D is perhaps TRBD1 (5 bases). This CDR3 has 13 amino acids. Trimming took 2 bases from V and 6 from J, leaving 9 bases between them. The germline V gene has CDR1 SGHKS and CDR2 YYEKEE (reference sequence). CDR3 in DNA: TGTGCCAGCAGCTTCAGGGCCGGTCAGCCCCAGCATTTT. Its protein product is CASSFRAGQPQHF.

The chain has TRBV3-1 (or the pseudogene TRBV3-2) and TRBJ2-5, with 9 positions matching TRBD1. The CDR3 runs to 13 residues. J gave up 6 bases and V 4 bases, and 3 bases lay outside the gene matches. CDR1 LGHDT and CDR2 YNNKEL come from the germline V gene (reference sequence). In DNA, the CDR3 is TGTGCCAGCAGCCCGGGACAGGGAAAGACCCAGTACTTC. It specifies CASSPGQGKTQYF.

This CDR3 is CASSSLAGANEKLFF. The CDR3, as DNA: TGTGCCAGCAGTTCCCTAGCGGGGGCTAATGAAAAACTGTTTTTT. J is TRBJ1-4 and V is TRBV27; TRBD1 is a possible D gene (5 bases). The CDR3 length is 15 residues. The V and J ends lost 4 bases and 3 bases respectively, with 12 bases between them. Per the germline V gene, CDR1 is MNHEY and CDR2 is SMNVEV (reference sequence).

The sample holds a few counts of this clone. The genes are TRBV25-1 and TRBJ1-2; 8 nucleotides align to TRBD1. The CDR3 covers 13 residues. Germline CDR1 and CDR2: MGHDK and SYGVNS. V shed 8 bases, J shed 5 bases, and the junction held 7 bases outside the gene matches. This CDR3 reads CASRGTGRYGYTF. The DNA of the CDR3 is TGTGCCAGCCGCGGGACAGGACGGTATGGCTACACCTTC.

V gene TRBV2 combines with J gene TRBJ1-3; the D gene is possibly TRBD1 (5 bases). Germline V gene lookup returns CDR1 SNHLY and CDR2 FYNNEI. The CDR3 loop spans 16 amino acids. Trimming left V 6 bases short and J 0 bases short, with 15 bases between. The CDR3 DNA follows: TGTGCCAGCAGAGCCGACAGCCTACTCTCTGGAAACACCATATATTTT. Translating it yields CASRADSLLSGNTIYF.

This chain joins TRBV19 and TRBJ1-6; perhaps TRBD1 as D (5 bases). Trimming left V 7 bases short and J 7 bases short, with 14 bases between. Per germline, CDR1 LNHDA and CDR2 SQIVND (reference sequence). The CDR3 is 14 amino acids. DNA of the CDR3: TGTGCCAGTAACCTCAGGGATAGGAATTCACCCCTCCACTTT. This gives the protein CASNLRDRNSPLHF.

CDR3 DNA sequence: TGTGCCAGCAGCGGGCTAGCGGGACAGCCCATGAACACCGGGGAGCTGTTTTTT. As protein: CASSGLAGQPMNTGELFF. The gene calls are TRBV28 and TRBJ2-2; 9 bases agree with TRBD2. Germline CDR1 and CDR2: MDHEN and SYDVKM. Unmatched junction bases numbered 12, after V lost 6 bases and J lost 1 base. The CDR3 length is 18 residues.

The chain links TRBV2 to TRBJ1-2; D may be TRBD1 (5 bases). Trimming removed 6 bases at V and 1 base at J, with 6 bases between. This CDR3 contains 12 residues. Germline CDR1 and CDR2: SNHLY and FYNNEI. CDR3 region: CASSGGNYGYTF. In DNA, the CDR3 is TGTGCCAGCAGCGGGGGTAACTATGGCTACACCTTC.

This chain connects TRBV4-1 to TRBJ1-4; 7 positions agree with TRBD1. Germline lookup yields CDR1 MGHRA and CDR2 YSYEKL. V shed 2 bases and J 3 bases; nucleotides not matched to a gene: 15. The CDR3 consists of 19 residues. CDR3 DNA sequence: TGCGCCAGCAGCCAACCAACTTTAGACAGGGCGGTTGCTAATGAAAAACTGTTTTTT. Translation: CASSQPTLDRAVANEKLFF.

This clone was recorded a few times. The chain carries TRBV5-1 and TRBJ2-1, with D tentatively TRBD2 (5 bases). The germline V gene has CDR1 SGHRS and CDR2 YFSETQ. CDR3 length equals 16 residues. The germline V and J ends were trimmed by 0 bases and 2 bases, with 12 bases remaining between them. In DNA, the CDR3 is TGCGCCAGCAGCTTGGTGCCGGAGAGGGCCTACAATGAGCAGTTCTTC. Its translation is CASSLVPERAYNEQFF.

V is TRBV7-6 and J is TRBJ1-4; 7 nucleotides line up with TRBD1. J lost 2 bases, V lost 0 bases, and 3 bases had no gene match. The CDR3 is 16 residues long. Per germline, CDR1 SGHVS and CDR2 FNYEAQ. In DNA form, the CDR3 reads TGTGCCAGCAGCTTAGCAACAGGGGCGACTAATGAAAAACTGTTTTTT. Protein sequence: CASSLATGATNEKLFF.

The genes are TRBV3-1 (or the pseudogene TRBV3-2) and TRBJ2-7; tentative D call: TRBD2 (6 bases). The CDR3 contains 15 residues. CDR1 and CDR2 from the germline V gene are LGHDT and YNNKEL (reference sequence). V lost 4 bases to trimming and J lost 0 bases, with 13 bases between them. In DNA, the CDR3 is TGTGCCAGCAGCCCCGGGAGAACAAGCTCCTACGAGCAGTACTTC. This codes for CASSPGRTSSYEQYF.

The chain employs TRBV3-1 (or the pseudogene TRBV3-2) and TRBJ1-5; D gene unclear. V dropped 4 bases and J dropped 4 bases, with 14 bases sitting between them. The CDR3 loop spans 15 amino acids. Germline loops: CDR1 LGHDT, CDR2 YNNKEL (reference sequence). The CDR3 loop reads CASSPANGGNQPQHF. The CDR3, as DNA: TGTGCCAGCAGCCCGGCGAATGGCGGGAATCAGCCCCAGCATTTT.

The CDR3 DNA is TGTGCCAGCAGCTTCCCGGGGGGGCCCGCAGATACGCAGTATTTT. This codes for CASSFPGGPADTQYF. The V gene is TRBV7-2, the J gene TRBJ2-3; 8 positions match TRBD2. Trimming at V came to 3 bases and at J to 4 bases, leaving 6 bases not matched to a gene. Germline values: CDR1 SGHTA, CDR2 FQGNSA. The length of the CDR3 is 15 residues. Full variable domain (rest looked up from reference TRBV7-2 and TRBJ2-3): GAGVSQSPSNKVTEKGKDVELRCDPISGHTALYWYRQSLGQGLEFLIYFQGNSAPDKSGLPSDRFSAERTGGSVSTLTIQRTQQEDSAVYLCASSFPGGPADTQYFGPGTRLTVL.

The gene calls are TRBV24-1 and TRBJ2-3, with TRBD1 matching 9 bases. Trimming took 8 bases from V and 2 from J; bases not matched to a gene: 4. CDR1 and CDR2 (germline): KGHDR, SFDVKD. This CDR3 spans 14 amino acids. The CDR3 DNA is TGTGCCACCAATCGGGACAGGGTCACAGATACGCAGTATTTT. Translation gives CATNRDRVTDTQYF.